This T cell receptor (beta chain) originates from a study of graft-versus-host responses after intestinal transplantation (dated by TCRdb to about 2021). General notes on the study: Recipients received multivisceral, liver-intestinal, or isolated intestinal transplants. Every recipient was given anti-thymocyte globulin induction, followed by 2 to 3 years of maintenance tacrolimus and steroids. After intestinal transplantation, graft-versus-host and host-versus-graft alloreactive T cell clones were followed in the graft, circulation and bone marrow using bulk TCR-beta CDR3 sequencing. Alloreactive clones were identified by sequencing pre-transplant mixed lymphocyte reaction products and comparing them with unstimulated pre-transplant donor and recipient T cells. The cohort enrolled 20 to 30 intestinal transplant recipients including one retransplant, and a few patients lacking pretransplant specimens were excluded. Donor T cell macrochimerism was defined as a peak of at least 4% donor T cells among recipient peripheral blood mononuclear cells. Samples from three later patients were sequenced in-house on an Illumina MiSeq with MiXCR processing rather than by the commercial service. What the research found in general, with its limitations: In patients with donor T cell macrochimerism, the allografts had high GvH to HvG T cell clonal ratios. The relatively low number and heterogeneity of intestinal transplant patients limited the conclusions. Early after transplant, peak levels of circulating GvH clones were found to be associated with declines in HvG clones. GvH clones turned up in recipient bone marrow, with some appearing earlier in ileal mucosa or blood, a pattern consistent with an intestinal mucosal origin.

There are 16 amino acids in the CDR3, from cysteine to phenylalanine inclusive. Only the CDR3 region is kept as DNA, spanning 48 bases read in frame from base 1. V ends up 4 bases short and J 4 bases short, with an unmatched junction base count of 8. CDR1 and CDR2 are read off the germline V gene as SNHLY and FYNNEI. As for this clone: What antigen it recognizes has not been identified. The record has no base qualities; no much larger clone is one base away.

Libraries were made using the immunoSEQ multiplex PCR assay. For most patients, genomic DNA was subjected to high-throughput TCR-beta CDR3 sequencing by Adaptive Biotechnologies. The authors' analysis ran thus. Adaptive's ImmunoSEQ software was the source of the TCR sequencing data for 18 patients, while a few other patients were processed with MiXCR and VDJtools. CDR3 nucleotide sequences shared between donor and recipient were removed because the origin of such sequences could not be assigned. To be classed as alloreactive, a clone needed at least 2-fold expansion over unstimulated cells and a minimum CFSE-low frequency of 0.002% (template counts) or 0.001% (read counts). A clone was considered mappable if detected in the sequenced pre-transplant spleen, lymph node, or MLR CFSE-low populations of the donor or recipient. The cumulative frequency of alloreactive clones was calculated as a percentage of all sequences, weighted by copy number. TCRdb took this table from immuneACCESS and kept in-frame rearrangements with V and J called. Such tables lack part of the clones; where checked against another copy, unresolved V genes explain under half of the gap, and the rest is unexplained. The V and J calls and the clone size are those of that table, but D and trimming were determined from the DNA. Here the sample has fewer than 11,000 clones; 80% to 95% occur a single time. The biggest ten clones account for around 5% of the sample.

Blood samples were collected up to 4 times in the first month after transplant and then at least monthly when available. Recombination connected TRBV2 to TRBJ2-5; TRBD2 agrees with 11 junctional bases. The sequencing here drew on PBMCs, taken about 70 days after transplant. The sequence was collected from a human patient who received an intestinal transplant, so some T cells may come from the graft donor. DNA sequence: TGTGCCAGCAGTGCGTCACTAGCGGGAGAATTAGAGACCCAGTACTTC. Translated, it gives CASSASLAGELETQYF.